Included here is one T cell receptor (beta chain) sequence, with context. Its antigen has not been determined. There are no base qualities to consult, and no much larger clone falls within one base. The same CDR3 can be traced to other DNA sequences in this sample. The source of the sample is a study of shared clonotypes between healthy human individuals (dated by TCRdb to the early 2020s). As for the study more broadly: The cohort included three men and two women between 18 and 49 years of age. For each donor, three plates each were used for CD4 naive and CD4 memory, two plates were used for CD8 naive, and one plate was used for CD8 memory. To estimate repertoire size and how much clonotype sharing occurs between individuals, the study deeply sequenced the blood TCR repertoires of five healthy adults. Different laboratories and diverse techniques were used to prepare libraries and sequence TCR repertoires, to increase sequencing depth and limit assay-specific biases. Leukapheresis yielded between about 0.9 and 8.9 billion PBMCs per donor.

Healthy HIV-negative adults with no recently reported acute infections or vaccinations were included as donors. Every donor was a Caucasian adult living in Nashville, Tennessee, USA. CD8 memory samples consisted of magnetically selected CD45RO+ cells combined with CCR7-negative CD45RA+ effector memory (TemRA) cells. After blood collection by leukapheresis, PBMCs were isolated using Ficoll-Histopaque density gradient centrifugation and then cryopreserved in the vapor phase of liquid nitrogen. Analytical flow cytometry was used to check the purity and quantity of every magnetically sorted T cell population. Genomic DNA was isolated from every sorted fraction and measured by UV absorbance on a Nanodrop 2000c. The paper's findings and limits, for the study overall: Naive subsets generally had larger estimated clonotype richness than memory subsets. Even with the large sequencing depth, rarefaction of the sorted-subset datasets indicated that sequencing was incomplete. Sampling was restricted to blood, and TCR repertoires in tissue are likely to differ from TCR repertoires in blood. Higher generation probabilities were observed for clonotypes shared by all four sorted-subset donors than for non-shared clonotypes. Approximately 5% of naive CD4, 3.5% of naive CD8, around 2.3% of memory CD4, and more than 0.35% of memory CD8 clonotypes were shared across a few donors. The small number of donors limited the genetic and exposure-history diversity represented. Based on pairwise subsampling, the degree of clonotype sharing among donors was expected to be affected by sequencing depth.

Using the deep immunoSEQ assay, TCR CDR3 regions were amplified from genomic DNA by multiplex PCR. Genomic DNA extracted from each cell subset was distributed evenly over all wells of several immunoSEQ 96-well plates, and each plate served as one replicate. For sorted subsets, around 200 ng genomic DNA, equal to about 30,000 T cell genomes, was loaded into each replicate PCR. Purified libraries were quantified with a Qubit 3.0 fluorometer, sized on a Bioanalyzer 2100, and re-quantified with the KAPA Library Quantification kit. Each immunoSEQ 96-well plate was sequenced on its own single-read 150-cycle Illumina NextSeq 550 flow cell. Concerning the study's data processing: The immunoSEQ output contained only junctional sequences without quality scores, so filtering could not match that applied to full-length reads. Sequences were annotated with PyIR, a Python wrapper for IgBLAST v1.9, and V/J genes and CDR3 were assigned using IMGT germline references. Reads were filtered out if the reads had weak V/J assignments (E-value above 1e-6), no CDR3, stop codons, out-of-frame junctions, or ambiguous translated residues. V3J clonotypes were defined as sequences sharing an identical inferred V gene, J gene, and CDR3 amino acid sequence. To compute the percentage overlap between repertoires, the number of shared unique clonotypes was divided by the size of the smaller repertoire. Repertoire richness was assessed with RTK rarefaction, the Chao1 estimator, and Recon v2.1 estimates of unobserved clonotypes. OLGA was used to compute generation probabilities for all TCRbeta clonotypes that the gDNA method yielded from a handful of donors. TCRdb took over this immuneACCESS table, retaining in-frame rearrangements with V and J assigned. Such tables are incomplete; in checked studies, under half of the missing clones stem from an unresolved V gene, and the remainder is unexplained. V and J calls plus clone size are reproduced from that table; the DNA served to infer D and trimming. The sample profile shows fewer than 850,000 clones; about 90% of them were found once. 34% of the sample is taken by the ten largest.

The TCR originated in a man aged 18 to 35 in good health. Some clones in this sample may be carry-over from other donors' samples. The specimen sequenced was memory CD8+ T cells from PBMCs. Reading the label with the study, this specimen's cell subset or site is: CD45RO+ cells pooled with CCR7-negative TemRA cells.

The nucleotide sequence reads as follows: TGTGCCAGCAGCCCGGGGACCGCTCCCTACGAGCAGTACTTC. It translates as CASSPGTAPYEQYF. This receptor chain uses TRBV7-9 and TRBJ2-7; the D call is tentative, TRBD1 or TRBD2, as each matches 5 bases. Including cysteine and phenylalanine, the CDR3 has 14 amino acids. Of the read, only the CDR3 DNA is kept; its 42 bases are in frame from base 1. The junction shows trimming of 5 bases on V and 2 bases on J, plus 13 bases between the germline ends. From the germline V gene (reference sequence), CDR1 is SEHNR and CDR2 is FQNEAQ.